These 15 T cell receptor beta chains were all obtained from the same sample, sequenced in a study of T cells in Graves' hyperthyroidism and ophthalmopathy. TCR beta CDR3 regions were amplified from RNA. TCR CDR3 regions were first amplified by RT-PCR with HTBI primers. TCRdb re-derived calls from the multiplex PCR reads in MiXCR, one entry per CDR3 protein. The sample consists of about 500,000 distinct CDR3 sequences, approximately 16% of them appearing once. The sample was blood. Receptors were obtained from a woman between 18 and 29 years old with Graves' hyperthyroidism.

This clonotype turned up a few times. The chain joins TRBV9 to TRBJ2-1; 10 bases fit TRBD2. Germline lookup yields CDR1 SGDLS and CDR2 YYNGEE. Trimming took 2 bases from V and 5 from J; bases not matched to a gene: 4. The CDR3 runs to 15 residues. The CDR3 nucleotides read TGTGCCAGCAGCGTCGCTAGCGGGAGACACAATGAGCAGTTCTTC. It translates to CASSVASGRHNEQFF.

This clonotype occurred many times. The genes are TRBV7-2 and TRBJ1-2; no clear D. Trimming took off 3 bases at V and 8 bases at J, with 16 bases between the two ends. This CDR3 region has 14 residues. The V gene's germline CDR1 is SGHTA and CDR2 FQGNSA. The CDR3 spells CASSFESTGLGYTF. CDR3 nucleotides: TGTGCCAGCAGCTTTGAATCGACGGGCCTCGGCTACACCTTC. The variable domain in full, with the rest retrieved from reference TRBV7-2 and TRBJ1-2, is GAGVSQSPSNKVTEKGKDVELRCDPISGHTALYWYRQSLGQGLEFLIYFQGNSAPDKSGLPSDRFSAERTGGSVSTLTIQRTQQEDSAVYLCASSFESTGLGYTFGSGTRLTVV.

Many counts were recorded for this clonotype. This chain uses TRBV6-1 with TRBJ2-7; 7 nucleotides agree with TRBD1. Germline lookup yields CDR1 MNHNS and CDR2 SASEGT. The CDR3 consists of 13 residues. Trimming removed 3 bases from V and 2 bases from J; junction bases left unmatched: 1. CDR3 in amino acids: CASSDDRAYEQYF. In DNA, the CDR3 is TGTGCCAGCAGTGATGACAGGGCCTACGAGCAGTACTTC.

Many counts were recorded for this clonotype. The chain carries TRBV28 and TRBJ2-4; 7 nucleotides line up with TRBD2. Looked up from germline, CDR1 is MDHEN and CDR2 is SYDVKM. The CDR3 contains 16 residues. With 3 bases clipped from V and 0 bases from J, the junction kept 5 bases outside the gene matches. CDR3: CASSFTSVGAKNIQYF. The CDR3 DNA reads TGTGCCAGCAGTTTCACTAGCGTAGGAGCCAAAAACATTCAGTACTTC.

This clonotype was counted between two and nine times. The chain uses TRBV5-1 and TRBJ2-1; 10 positions agree with TRBD2. The CDR3 covers 17 residues. CDR1 and CDR2 (germline): SGHRS, YFSETQ. Trimming at V came to 2 bases and at J to 7 bases, leaving 12 bases not matched to a gene. The CDR3, as DNA: TGCGCCAGCAGCTTTGGGTCTAGCGGGAGTACTCAGAATGAGCAGTTCTTC. This gives the protein CASSFGSSGSTQNEQFF.

This clonotype was counted many times. The rearrangement links TRBV11-2 to TRBJ2-7; 8 positions agree with TRBD1. V was pared by 6 bases and J by 3 bases, with 10 bases of the junction left unmatched. The CDR3 sequence is 15 residues long. Germline-derived CDR1 and CDR2 are SGHAT and FQNNGV. The CDR3 DNA reads as TGTGCCAGCAGACTTATTCGGGACAGGTACTACGAGCAGTACTTC. Encoded protein: CASRLIRDRYYEQYF.

This clonotype has more than one count but fewer than ten. The chain joins TRBV10-3 to TRBJ1-1, with D tentatively TRBD1 (5 bases). Germline CDR1 ENHRY, CDR2 SYGVKD. Trimming took 3 bases from V and 1 from J, leaving 15 bases between them. The CDR3 has 16 residues. The chain's CDR3 is CAISDWGGPTNTEAFF. In DNA form, the CDR3 reads TGTGCCATCAGTGACTGGGGGGGACCGACGAACACTGAAGCTTTCTTT.

A few counts support this clonotype. This chain connects TRBV29-1 to TRBJ1-2, with D tentatively TRBD1 (5 bases). Deletions cut 0 bases from V and 5 bases from J, with 16 bases between. This CDR3 is 15 amino acids long. Germline loops: CDR1 SQVTM, CDR2 ANQGSEA. The CDR3 region has the DNA TGCAGCGTTGAAGATCAGGGCAGGGAAGTGTATGGCTACACCTTC. Its protein product is CSVEDQGREVYGYTF. Drawing the rest from reference TRBV29-1 and TRBJ1-2, the complete variable domain is SAVISQKPSRDICQRGTSLTIQCQVDSQVTMMFWYRQQPGQSLTLIATANQGSEATYESGFVIDKFPISRPNLTFSTLTVSNMSPEDSSIYLCSVEDQGREVYGYTFGSGTRLTVV.

This clonotype was seen many times. This chain connects TRBV2 to TRBJ2-1; D call uncertain. The CDR3 has 13 residues. The germline V gene encodes CDR1 SNHLY and CDR2 FYNNEI. Trimming took 1 base from V and 8 from J, leaving 9 bases between them. The CDR3 loop is CASSEGIRDEQFF. In DNA form, the CDR3 reads TGTGCCAGCAGTGAAGGCATCCGGGATGAGCAGTTCTTC.

This clonotype was detected ten times or more. The V gene is TRBV20-1, the J gene TRBJ1-1; possibly TRBD1 for D (5 bases). Germline-derived CDR1 and CDR2 are DFQATT and SNEGSKA (reference sequence). The CDR3 runs 16 residues. The germline V and J ends were trimmed by 3 bases and 3 bases, with 20 bases remaining between them. The CDR3: CSARASVQGRDTEAFF. The CDR3 DNA is TGCAGTGCTAGGGCCAGCGTGCAGGGAAGGGACACTGAAGCTTTCTTT.

The sample holds a few counts of this clonotype. This rearrangement joins TRBV10-3 to TRBJ1-6, with D possibly TRBD1 on 6 matching bases. The V and J ends lost 10 bases and 0 bases respectively, with 19 bases between them. From germline, CDR1 is ENHRY and CDR2 SYGVKD. The CDR3 length is 17 residues. CDR3 residues: CATSGNREGSYNSPLHF. The CDR3 coding sequence is TGTGCCACCTCAGGGAACAGGGAGGGCTCCTATAATTCACCCCTCCACTTT.

There are many counts of this clonotype. CDR3 DNA sequence: TGTGCCAGCTCACCACCCGGACTAGCCGGAGAGACCCAGTACTTC. This codes for CASSPPGLAGETQYF. J is TRBJ2-5 and V is TRBV18, with TRBD2 identical over 8 bases. Germline V gives CDR1 KGHSH, CDR2 LQKENI. The CDR3 contains 15 residues. Losses at the gene ends were 0 bases for V and 4 bases for J; bases not matched to a gene: 4.

This clonotype was recorded many times. The chain carries TRBV20-1 and TRBJ2-5; 12 bases align to TRBD2. The V gene's germline CDR1 is DFQATT and CDR2 SNEGSKA (reference sequence). Trimming removed 1 base from V and 4 bases from J; junction bases left unmatched: 7. This CDR3 has 16 amino acids. This chain's CDR3 is CSARGASGGAPETQYF. CDR3 coding DNA: TGCAGTGCTAGAGGGGCTAGCGGGGGGGCTCCAGAGACCCAGTACTTC.

The chain couples TRBV19 to TRBJ1-2, with a possible D match to TRBD1 (6 bases). The CDR3 is made up of 16 amino acids. CDR1 is LNHDA, CDR2 SQIVND, per germline (reference sequence). Trimming left V 6 bases short and J 1 base short, with 18 bases between. The CDR3 loop reads CASRYGGARGNYGYTF. CDR3 nucleotides: TGTGCCAGTAGATATGGGGGGGCGCGGGGTAACTATGGCTACACCTTC.

Turning to this clonotype: A read error may account for a junction end that differs from germline. The J gene is TRBJ1-1, the V gene TRBV6-1; weak D call: TRBD1 (6 bases). CDR3 length: 13 amino acids. Germline V gene data show CDR1 as MNHNS and CDR2 as SASEGT. Written as DNA, the CDR3 is TGTGCCAGCAGGAGGACAGAAAACACTGACGCTTTCTTT. Protein product: CASRRTENTDAFF.